The next 31 T cell receptor beta chains were all read from a single sample in a study of cytomegalovirus exposure and HLA in healthy donors. The study ran its PCR with 60 Vbeta and 13 Jbeta primers. The protocol was immunoSEQ multiplex PCR, while the TCRdb copy is restricted to in-frame clones and leaves out a portion. The table shows fewer than 200,000 clones, with 70% to 90% occurring only once. What was sequenced was PBMCs. The receptors here all came from a man younger than 35 in good health and CMV-seropositive.

The genes are TRBV2 and TRBJ1-2; possible D gene TRBD1, 6 bases. This CDR3 is built from 13 residues. With 5 bases removed from V and 5 bases from J, the gap between germline ends came to 12 bases. Germline V CDR1 and CDR2: SNHLY, FYNNEI. CDR3 nucleotide sequence: TGTGCCAGCAGTCCTGGACAGATATATGGCTACACCTTC. Translation gives CASSPGQIYGYTF. The entire variable domain, with the rest obtained from reference TRBV2 and TRBJ1-2, is as follows: EPEVTQTPSHQVTQMGQEVILRCVPISNHLYFYWYRQILGQKVEFLVSFYNNEISEKSEIFDDQFSVERPDGSNFTLKIRSTKLEDSAMYFCASSPGQIYGYTFGSGTRLTVV.

This clone was observed a few times. This chain joins TRBV15 and TRBJ1-2; 7 bases are a match to TRBD1. This CDR3 spans 15 amino acids. V lost 2 bases and J lost 4; bases outside the gene matches: 7. Germline V gene data show CDR1 as LNHNV and CDR2 as YYDKDF (reference sequence). The CDR3 coding sequence is TGTGCCACCAGCAGAAGCGGAGGGGGCCTCTATGGCTACACCTTC. Encoded protein: CATSRSGGGLYGYTF.

The gene calls are TRBV2 and TRBJ1-4; D is possibly TRBD1 (6 bases). Germline-derived CDR1 and CDR2 are SNHLY and FYNNEI. V was shortened by 2 bases and J by 8 bases, with 15 bases between the two germline ends. CDR3 size: 15 residues. The CDR3 spells CASSEIKGEWEKLFF. The CDR3 DNA reads as TGTGCCAGCAGTGAAATCAAGGGGGAGTGGGAAAAACTGTTTTTT.

V usage is TRBV6-5 and J usage is TRBJ1-2, with 11 bases matching TRBD1. Looked up from germline, CDR1 is MNHEY and CDR2 is SVGAGI. CDR3 length equals 16 residues. V was clipped by 2 bases and J by 8 bases; unmatched bases: 10. CDR3 DNA sequence: TGTGCCAGCAGTTACGAGGGGACAGGGGGTGGACGAGGCTACACCTTC. It codes for CASSYEGTGGGRGYTF.

J is TRBJ2-1 and V is TRBV9, with TRBD1 as a possible D gene (5 bases). The germline V and J ends were trimmed by 4 bases and 7 bases, with 21 bases remaining between them. The CDR3 has 16 residues. CDR1 is SGDLS and CDR2 is YYNGEE in the germline V gene. Written as DNA, the CDR3 is TGTGCCAGCAGCCCCTGGGGCACCCCCGGGCCAAATGAGCAGTTCTTC. Its translation: CASSPWGTPGPNEQFF.

The J gene is TRBJ1-3, the V gene TRBV4-3, with 7 nucleotides matching TRBD1. The CDR3 consists of 17 residues. Per the germline V gene, CDR1 is LGHNA and CDR2 is YSLEER. J lost 0 bases, V lost 3 bases, and 8 bases had no gene match. The CDR3 DNA is TGCGCCAGCAGCCACTTGACAGGGCCAGTCTCTGGAAACACCATATATTTT. It specifies CASSHLTGPVSGNTIYF.

J is TRBJ2-1 and V is TRBV9; a possible D gene is TRBD1 (5 bases). Looked up from germline, CDR1 is SGDLS and CDR2 is YYNGEE. V was shortened by 0 bases and J by 4 bases, with 11 bases between the two germline ends. The CDR3 covers 15 residues. The CDR3 region has the DNA TGTGCCAGCAGCGTAGGGTCTAGGGGTTACAATGAGCAGTTCTTC. This translates into CASSVGSRGYNEQFF.

The chain joins TRBV29-1 to TRBJ1-1, with 8 nucleotides matching TRBD1. Germline V lookup: CDR1 SQVTM, CDR2 ANQGSEA. CDR3 length: 12 residues. Trimming removed 5 bases from V and 4 bases from J; junction bases left unmatched: 3. The CDR3 protein is CSVHRGGTEAFF. The CDR3 DNA reads TGCAGCGTTCACAGGGGGGGCACTGAAGCTTTCTTT.

Comments on this clone: A read error may produce the germline difference seen at one junction end. The rearrangement joins TRBV9 to TRBJ2-5; the D is unclear. Germline-derived CDR1 and CDR2 are SGDLS and YYNGEE. The CDR3 runs to 14 residues. The CDR3: CASSVDDIREPQYF. As DNA, the CDR3 is TGTGCCAGCAGCGTAGATGACATAAGAGAGCCCCAGTACTTC.

This chain uses TRBV6-1 with TRBJ1-6; D is ambiguous. CDR3 length: 15 residues. Germline V gene data show CDR1 as MNHNS and CDR2 as SASEGT. Trimming stripped 1 base from V and 2 bases from J, with 6 bases between. The CDR3 sequence is CASSEDGPYNSPLHF. CDR3 coding DNA: TGTGCCAGCAGTGAAGATGGGCCCTATAATTCACCCCTCCACTTT.

As to this clone: At the DNA level, this CDR3 is encoded by other sequences in the same sample as well. The chain uses TRBV11-3 and TRBJ2-7, with TRBD1 matching over 7 bases. Losses at the gene ends were 3 bases for V and 0 bases for J; bases not matched to a gene: 2. The CDR3 totals 14 residues. Germline CDR1 and CDR2: SGHNT and YENEEA. The chain's CDR3 is CASSLDRSSYEQYF. In DNA form, the CDR3 reads TGTGCCAGCAGCTTGGACAGGTCCTCCTACGAGCAGTACTTC.

This clone was recorded only once. V and J are TRBV7-2 and TRBJ2-1; TRBD1 is a possible D gene (5 bases). Germline-derived CDR1 and CDR2 are SGHTA and FQGNSA. This CDR3 has 12 residues. The V gene lost 0 bases and the J gene lost 14 bases, with 11 bases spanning the gap. The CDR3 nucleotides read TGTGCCAGCAGCTTAGCTCAGGGCCTCGAGTTCTTC. This encodes CASSLAQGLEFF.

The chain has TRBV6-5 and TRBJ1-2; D not resolved. In germline, CDR1 is MNHEY, CDR2 SVGAGI. Trimming took off 5 bases at V and 3 bases at J, with 10 bases between the two ends. This CDR3 is built from 13 residues. The CDR3 loop reads CASSPGRHYGYTF. The DNA for the CDR3 is TGTGCCAGCAGTCCAGGCAGACACTATGGCTACACCTTC.

The chain has TRBV7-8 and TRBJ2-7; TRBD1 is a possible D gene (7 bases). The V end was cut by 4 bases, the J end by 2 bases, with 18 bases between. Germline CDR1 and CDR2: SGHVS and FQNEAQ. CDR3 length: 16 amino acids. CDR3 residues: CASSSDPGGSPYEQYF. The DNA for the CDR3 is TGTGCCAGCAGCTCTGACCCAGGGGGGTCCCCCTACGAGCAGTACTTC. The variable domain in full, completed from reference TRBV7-8 and TRBJ2-7, reads GAGVSQSPRYKVAKRGQDVALRCDPISGHVSLFWYQQALGQGPEFLTYFQNEAQLDKSGLPSDRFFAERPEGSVSTLKIQRTQQEDSAVYLCASSSDPGGSPYEQYFGPGTRLTVT.

This chain joins TRBV19 and TRBJ1-5, with D uncertain. Trimming took 3 bases from V and 5 from J, leaving 11 bases between them. This CDR3 spans 14 amino acids. The germline V gene has CDR1 LNHDA and CDR2 SQIVND (reference sequence). CDR3 in amino acids: CASSMPGNYQPQHF. CDR3 DNA: TGTGCCAGTAGTATGCCCGGGAACTATCAGCCCCAGCATTTT. Full variable domain (outside the CDR3, taken from reference TRBV19 and TRBJ1-5): DGGITQSPKYLFRKEGQNVTLSCEQNLNHDAMYWYRQDPGQGLRLIYYSQIVNDFQKGDIAEGYSVSREKKESFPLTVTSAQKNPTAFYLCASSMPGNYQPQHFGDGTRLSIL.

The J gene is TRBJ2-3, the V gene TRBV7-2, with D possibly matching TRBD2 (7 bases). The CDR3 has 18 amino acids. Germline CDR1 is SGHTA and CDR2 is FQGNSA. Trimming stripped 3 bases from V and 3 bases from J, with 22 bases between. Written as DNA, the CDR3 is TGTGCCAGCAGCTTGTGGGGTAGGACGGGGGGCGGGACAGATACGCAGTATTTT. Translating it yields CASSLWGRTGGGTDTQYF.

The chain uses TRBV11-2 and TRBJ2-3, with D uncertain. The CDR3 has 15 residues. V dropped 8 bases and J dropped 1 base, with 16 bases sitting between them. Looked up from germline, CDR1 is SGHAT and CDR2 is FQNNGV. In DNA, the CDR3 is TGTGCCAGCGCCACAAGTCCCGGAGGCACAGATACGCAGTATTTT. Its translation is CASATSPGGTDTQYF. Drawing the rest from reference TRBV11-2 and TRBJ2-3, the complete variable domain is EAGVAQSPRYKIIEKRQSVAFWCNPISGHATLYWYQQILGQGPKLLIQFQNNGVVDDSQLPKDRFSAERLKGVDSTLKIQPAKLEDSAVYLCASATSPGGTDTQYFGPGTRLTVL.

The CDR3 DNA reads TGTGCCAGCACTCCATCAACGGGGTTGTATGGCTACACCTTC. Its translation is CASTPSTGLYGYTF. The rearrangement uses TRBV5-4 and TRBJ1-2; D gene uncertain. Deletions cut 6 bases from V and 5 bases from J, with 17 bases between. Germline values: CDR1 SGHNT, CDR2 YYREEE (reference sequence). The CDR3 covers 14 residues.

This rearrangement joins TRBV19 to TRBJ1-1, with 10 positions matching TRBD1. Germline V gene data show CDR1 as LNHDA and CDR2 as SQIVND (reference sequence). The CDR3 extends over 15 amino acids. J lost 3 bases, V lost 4 bases, and 5 bases had no gene match. The CDR3 DNA reads TGTGCCAGTAGTACCTGGACAGGGGGGGACACTGAAGCTTTCTTT. It is translated as CASSTWTGGDTEAFF.

The rearrangement uses TRBV10-1 and TRBJ1-2; possible D gene TRBD1, 5 bases. V lost 3 bases and J 1 base, leaving 27 bases between the germline ends. The CDR3 loop spans 20 amino acids. CDR1 and CDR2 (germline): WNHNN, SYGVQD (reference sequence). The CDR3 region is CASSDPTTDKARNVNYGYTF. In DNA, the CDR3 is TGCGCCAGCAGTGACCCAACTACGGACAAGGCAAGAAACGTTAACTATGGCTACACCTTC.

The chain employs TRBV4-3 and TRBJ1-1, with no clear D. Germline V gene sequence: CDR1 LGHNA, CDR2 YSLEER. The CDR3 sequence is 13 residues long. Trimming removed 1 base at V and 1 base at J, with 4 bases between. In nucleotides, the CDR3 is TGCGCCAGCAGCCAAGCGGGGAACACTGAAGCTTTCTTT. Translated: CASSQAGNTEAFF.

This chain joins TRBV4-3 and TRBJ2-3, with 9 bases matching TRBD2. With 0 bases clipped from V and 1 base from J, the junction kept 11 bases outside the gene matches. Germline V gives CDR1 LGHNA, CDR2 YSLEER. The CDR3 runs 19 residues. This chain's CDR3 is CASSQDGIAGVGGTDTQYF. The DNA for the CDR3 is TGCGCCAGCAGCCAAGATGGAATAGCGGGGGTTGGAGGCACAGATACGCAGTATTTT.

The chain links TRBV5-6 to TRBJ1-2; 8 bases agree with TRBD1. V trimming: 1 base; J trimming: 5 bases; junction bases outside the gene matches: 1. From germline, CDR1 is SGHDT and CDR2 YYEEEE. The CDR3 sequence is 13 residues long. CDR3 nucleotide sequence: TGTGCCAGCAGCTTGCAGGGGGCTTATGGCTACACCTTC. As protein: CASSLQGAYGYTF.

The V gene is TRBV7-6, the J gene TRBJ2-7, with 7 bases identical to TRBD2. The ends lost 3 bases at V and 6 bases at J; junction bases unmatched: 8. CDR1 is SGHVS, CDR2 FNYEAQ, per germline. CDR3 length equals 14 residues. Here the CDR3 DNA reads TGTGCCAGCAGCTTGCGGGGGTCTGACGGCGAGCAGTACTTC. Its protein is CASSLRGSDGEQYF.

This chain joins TRBV2 and TRBJ2-7, with TRBD1 matching 8 bases. The CDR3 has 14 residues. J was trimmed by 3 bases and V by 5 bases; bases with no gene match: 6. Looked up from germline, CDR1 is SNHLY and CDR2 is FYNNEI. The CDR3 loop reads CASSLGTGVYEQYF. CDR3 in DNA: TGTGCCAGCAGTCTCGGGACAGGTGTCTACGAGCAGTACTTC.

The chain joins TRBV6-6 to TRBJ1-1; TRBD1 matches 7 bases. The CDR3 runs 13 residues. Germline V gene data show CDR1 as MNHNY and CDR2 as SVGAGI (reference sequence). V was pared by 7 bases and J by 4 bases, with 6 bases of the junction left unmatched. The CDR3 sequence: CASTPTGITEAFF. For the CDR3, the DNA is TGTGCCAGCACCCCGACAGGGATCACTGAAGCTTTCTTT.

V usage is TRBV5-1 and J usage is TRBJ2-7, with unresolved D. This CDR3 comprises 12 residues. The V gene's germline CDR1 is SGHRS and CDR2 YFSETQ. V was cut by 0 bases and J by 7 bases, with 8 bases left in between. The CDR3 DNA follows: TGCGCCAGCAGCTTGGGGGCTGGGGAGCAGTACTTC. Translating gives CASSLGAGEQYF.

The chain uses TRBV5-1 and TRBJ2-1, with D unclear. Germline V gives CDR1 SGHRS, CDR2 YFSETQ. V lost 1 base to trimming and J lost 4 bases, with 6 bases between them. The CDR3 covers 13 residues. The CDR3 nucleotides read TGCGCCAGCAGCTTGAACGGTTACAATGAGCAGTTCTTC. Its translation is CASSLNGYNEQFF. Combining the CDR3 with reference TRBV5-1 and TRBJ2-1 gives the whole variable domain KAGVTQTPRYLIKTRGQQVTLSCSPISGHRSVSWYQQTPGQGLQFLFEYFSETQRNKGNFPGRFSGRQFSNSRSEMNVSTLELGDSALYLCASSLNGYNEQFFGPGTRLTVL.

The chain uses TRBV15 and TRBJ2-7; possibly TRBD2 for D (5 bases). V lost 1 base and J 4 bases, leaving 14 bases between the germline ends. CDR1 LNHNV and CDR2 YYDKDF come from the germline V gene (reference sequence). The CDR3 totals 15 residues. CDR3 bases: TGTGCCACCAGCAGAGTTCGCTTACAGCGGTACGAGCAGTACTTC. Translation gives CATSRVRLQRYEQYF.

The chain recombines TRBV6-4 with TRBJ1-1, with TRBD1 identical over 11 bases. The CDR3 totals 15 residues. J gave up 5 bases and V 5 bases, and 7 bases lay outside the gene matches. CDR1 MRHNA and CDR2 SNTAGT come from the germline V gene. CDR3 loop: CASSPNGQGATEAFF. CDR3 nucleotide sequence: TGTGCCAGCAGTCCTAACGGACAGGGGGCAACTGAAGCTTTCTTT.

This sequence joins TRBV18 and TRBJ2-2; the match to TRBD1 covers 7 bases. CDR1 is KGHSH and CDR2 is LQKENI in the germline V gene. The CDR3 is made up of 15 amino acids. The V segment lost 9 bases and the J segment 3 bases; nucleotides outside the gene matches: 10. CDR3 nucleotide sequence: TGTGCCAGTTCCTTCGACAGGGCTCACACCGGGGAGCTGTTTTTT. Residues: CASSFDRAHTGELFF.